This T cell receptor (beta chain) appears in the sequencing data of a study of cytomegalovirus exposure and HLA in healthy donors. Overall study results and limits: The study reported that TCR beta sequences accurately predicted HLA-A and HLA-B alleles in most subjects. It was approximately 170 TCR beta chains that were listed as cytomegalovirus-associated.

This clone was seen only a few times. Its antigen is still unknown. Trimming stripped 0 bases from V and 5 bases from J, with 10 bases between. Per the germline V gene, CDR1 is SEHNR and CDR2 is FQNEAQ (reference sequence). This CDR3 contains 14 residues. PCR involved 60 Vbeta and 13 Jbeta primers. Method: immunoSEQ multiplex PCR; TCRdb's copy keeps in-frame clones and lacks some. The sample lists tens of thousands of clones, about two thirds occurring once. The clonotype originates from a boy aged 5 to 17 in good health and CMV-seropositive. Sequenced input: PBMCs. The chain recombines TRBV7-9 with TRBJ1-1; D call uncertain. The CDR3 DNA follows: TGTGCCAGCAGCTTAGCCCGGGGTGTGACTGAAGCTTTCTTT. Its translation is CASSLARGVTEAFF.